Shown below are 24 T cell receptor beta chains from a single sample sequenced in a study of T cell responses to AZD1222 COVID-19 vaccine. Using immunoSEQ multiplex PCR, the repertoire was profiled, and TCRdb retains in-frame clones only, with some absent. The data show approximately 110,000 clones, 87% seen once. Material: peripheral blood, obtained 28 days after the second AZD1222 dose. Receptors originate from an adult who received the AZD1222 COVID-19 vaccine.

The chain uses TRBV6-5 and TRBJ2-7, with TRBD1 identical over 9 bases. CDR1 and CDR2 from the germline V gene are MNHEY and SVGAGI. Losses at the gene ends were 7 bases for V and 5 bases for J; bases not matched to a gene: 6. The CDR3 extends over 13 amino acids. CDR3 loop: CASKGTGFHEQYF. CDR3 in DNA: TGTGCCAGCAAAGGGACAGGGTTCCACGAGCAGTACTTC.

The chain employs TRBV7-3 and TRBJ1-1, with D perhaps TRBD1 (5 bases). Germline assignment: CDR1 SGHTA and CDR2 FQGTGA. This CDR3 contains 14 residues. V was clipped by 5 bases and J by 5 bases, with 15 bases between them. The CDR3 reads CASSPAGPSTEAFF. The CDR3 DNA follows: TGTGCCAGCAGCCCCGCAGGGCCATCTACTGAAGCTTTCTTT.

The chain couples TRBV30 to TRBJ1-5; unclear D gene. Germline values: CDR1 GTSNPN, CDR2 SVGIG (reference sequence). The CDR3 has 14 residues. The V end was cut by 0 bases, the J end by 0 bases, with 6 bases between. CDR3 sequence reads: CAWSVDNSNQPQHF. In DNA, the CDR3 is TGTGCCTGGAGTGTGGATAATAGCAATCAGCCCCAGCATTTT. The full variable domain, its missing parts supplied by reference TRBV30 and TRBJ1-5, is SQTIHQWPATLVQPVGSPLSLECTVEGTSNPNLYWYRQAAGRGLQLLFYSVGIGQISSEVPQNLSASRPQDRQFILSSKKLLLSDSGFYLCAWSVDNSNQPQHFGDGTRLSIL.

In DNA, the CDR3 is TGTGCCAGCAGTGAAGCGCGGGGGGCGTACTATGGCTACACCTTC. This encodes CASSEARGAYYGYTF. J is TRBJ1-2 and V is TRBV6-1; perhaps TRBD1 as D (6 bases). V lost 0 bases to trimming and J lost 3 bases, with 11 bases between them. Germline CDR1 is MNHNS and CDR2 is SASEGT. The CDR3 has 15 residues.

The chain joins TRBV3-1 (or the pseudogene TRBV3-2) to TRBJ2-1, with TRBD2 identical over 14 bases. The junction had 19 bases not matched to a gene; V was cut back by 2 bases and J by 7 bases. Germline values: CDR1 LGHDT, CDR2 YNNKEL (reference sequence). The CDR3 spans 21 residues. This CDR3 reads CASSQRPSILTSGRASNEQFF. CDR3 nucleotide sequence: TGTGCCAGCAGCCAAAGGCCCAGTATCCTGACTAGCGGGAGGGCCAGTAATGAGCAGTTCTTC.

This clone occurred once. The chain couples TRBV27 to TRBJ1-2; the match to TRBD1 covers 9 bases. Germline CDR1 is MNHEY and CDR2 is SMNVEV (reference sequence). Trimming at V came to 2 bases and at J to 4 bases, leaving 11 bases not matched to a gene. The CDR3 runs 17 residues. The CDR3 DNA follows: TGTGCCAGCAGTTTAAGCCCCTCACAACAGGGGGCCTATGGCTACACCTTC. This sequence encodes CASSLSPSQQGAYGYTF.

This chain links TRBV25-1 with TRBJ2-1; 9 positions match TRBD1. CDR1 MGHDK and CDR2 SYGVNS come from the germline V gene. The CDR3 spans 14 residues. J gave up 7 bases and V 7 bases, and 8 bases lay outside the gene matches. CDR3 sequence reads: CASTGQGVANEQFF. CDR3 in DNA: TGTGCCAGCACGGGACAGGGAGTAGCAAATGAGCAGTTCTTC.

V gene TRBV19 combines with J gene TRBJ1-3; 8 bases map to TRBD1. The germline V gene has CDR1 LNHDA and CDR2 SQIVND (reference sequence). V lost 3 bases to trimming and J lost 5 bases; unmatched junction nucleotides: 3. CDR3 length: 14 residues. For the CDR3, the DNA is TGTGCCAGTAGTATGGACAGGGACAGAAACACCATATATTTT. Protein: CASSMDRDRNTIYF.

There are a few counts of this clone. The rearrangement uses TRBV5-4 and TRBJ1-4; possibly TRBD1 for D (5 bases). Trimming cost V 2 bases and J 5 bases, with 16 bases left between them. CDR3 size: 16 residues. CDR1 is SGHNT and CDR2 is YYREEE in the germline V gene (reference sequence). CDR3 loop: CASSLAGPQGNEKLFF. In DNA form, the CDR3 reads TGTGCCAGCAGCTTAGCGGGGCCGCAAGGGAATGAAAAACTGTTTTTT.

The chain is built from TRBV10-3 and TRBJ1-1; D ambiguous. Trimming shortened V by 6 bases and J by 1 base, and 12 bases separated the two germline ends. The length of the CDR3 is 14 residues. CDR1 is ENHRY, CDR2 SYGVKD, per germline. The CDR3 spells CAIRTRDQNTEAFF. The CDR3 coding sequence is TGTGCCATCAGGACTAGAGATCAGAACACTGAAGCTTTCTTT.

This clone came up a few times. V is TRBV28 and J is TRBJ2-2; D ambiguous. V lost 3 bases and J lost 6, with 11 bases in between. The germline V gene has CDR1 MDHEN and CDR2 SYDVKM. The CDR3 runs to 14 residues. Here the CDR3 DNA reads TGTGCCAGCAGTTTGGGATCAGACGCCGGGGAGCTGTTTTTT. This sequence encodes CASSLGSDAGELFF. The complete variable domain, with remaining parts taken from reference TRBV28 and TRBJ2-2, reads DVKVTQSSRYLVKRTGEKVFLECVQDMDHENMFWYRQDPGLGLRLIYFSYDVKMKEKGDIPEGYSVSREKKERFSLILESASTNQTSMYLCASSLGSDAGELFFGEGSRLTVL.

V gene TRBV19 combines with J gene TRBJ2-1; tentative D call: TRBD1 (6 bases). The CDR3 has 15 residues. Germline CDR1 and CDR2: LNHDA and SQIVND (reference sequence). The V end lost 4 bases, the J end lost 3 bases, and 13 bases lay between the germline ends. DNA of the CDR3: TGTGCCAGTAGTAGGGCCCAGACAGGCTACAATGAGCAGTTCTTC. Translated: CASSRAQTGYNEQFF. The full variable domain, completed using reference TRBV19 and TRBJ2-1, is DGGITQSPKYLFRKEGQNVTLSCEQNLNHDAMYWYRQDPGQGLRLIYYSQIVNDFQKGDIAEGYSVSREKKESFPLTVTSAQKNPTAFYLCASSRAQTGYNEQFFGPGTRLTVL.

CDR3 region: CASSSSQVGTTEAFF. As DNA, the CDR3 is TGTGCCAGCAGCTCCAGCCAGGTTGGGACCACTGAAGCTTTCTTT. The V gene is TRBV7-9, the J gene TRBJ1-1, with TRBD1 as a possible D gene (5 bases). The CDR3 length is 15 residues. The germline V gene has CDR1 SEHNR and CDR2 FQNEAQ (reference sequence). The V end was cut by 4 bases, the J end by 4 bases, with 16 bases between.

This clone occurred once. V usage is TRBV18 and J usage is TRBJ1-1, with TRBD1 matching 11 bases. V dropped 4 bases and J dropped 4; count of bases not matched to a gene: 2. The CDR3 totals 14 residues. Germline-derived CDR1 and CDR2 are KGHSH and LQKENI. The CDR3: CASSQGQGGTEAFF. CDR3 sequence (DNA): TGTGCCAGCTCACAGGGACAGGGGGGCACTGAAGCTTTCTTT.

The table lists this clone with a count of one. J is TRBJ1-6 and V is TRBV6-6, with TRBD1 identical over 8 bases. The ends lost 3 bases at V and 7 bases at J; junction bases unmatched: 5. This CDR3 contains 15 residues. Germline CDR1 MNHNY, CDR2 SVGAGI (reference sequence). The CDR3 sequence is CASSYAGTGNSPLHF. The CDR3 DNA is TGTGCCAGCAGTTATGCCGGGACAGGAAATTCACCCCTCCACTTT.

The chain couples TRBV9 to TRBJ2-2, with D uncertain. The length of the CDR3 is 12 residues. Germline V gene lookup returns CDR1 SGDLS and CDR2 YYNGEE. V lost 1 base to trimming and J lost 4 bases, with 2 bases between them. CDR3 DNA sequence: TGTGCCAGCAGCGTAACCACCGGGGAGCTGTTTTTT. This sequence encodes CASSVTTGELFF. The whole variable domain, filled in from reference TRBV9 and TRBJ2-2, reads DSGVTQTPKHLITATGQRVTLRCSPRSGDLSVYWYQQSLDQGLQFLIQYYNGEERAKGNILERFSAQQFPDLHSELNLSSLELGDSALYFCASSVTTGELFFGEGSRLTVL.

CDR3 sequence: CASSALSQRTTQETQYF. The CDR3 bases are TGCGCCAGCAGCGCCCTTTCTCAACGGACAACCCAAGAGACCCAGTACTTC. The chain carries TRBV4-1 and TRBJ2-5, with D tentatively TRBD1 (5 bases). The V end lost 5 bases, the J end lost 1 base, and 20 bases lay between the germline ends. Germline V gene lookup returns CDR1 MGHRA and CDR2 YSYEKL. The CDR3 has 17 residues.

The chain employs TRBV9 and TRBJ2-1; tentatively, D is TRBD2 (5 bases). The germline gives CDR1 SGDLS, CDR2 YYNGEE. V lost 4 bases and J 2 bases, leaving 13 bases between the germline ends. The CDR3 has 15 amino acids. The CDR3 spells CASSPSGATYNEQFF. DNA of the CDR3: TGTGCCAGCAGCCCAAGCGGAGCCACCTACAATGAGCAGTTCTTC.

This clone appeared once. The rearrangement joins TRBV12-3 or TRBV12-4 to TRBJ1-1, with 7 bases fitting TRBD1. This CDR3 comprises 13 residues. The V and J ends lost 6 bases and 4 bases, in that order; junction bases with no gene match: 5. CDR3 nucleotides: TGTGCCAGCAGCGGGGGACAGTTCACTGAAGCTTTCTTT. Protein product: CASSGGQFTEAFF.

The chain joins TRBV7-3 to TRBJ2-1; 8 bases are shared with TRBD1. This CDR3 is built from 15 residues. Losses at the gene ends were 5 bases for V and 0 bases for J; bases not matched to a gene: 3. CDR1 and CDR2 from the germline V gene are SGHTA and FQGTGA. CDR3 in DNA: TGTGCCAGCAGCCGTGGACAGGGCTCCTACAATGAGCAGTTCTTC. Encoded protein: CASSRGQGSYNEQFF.

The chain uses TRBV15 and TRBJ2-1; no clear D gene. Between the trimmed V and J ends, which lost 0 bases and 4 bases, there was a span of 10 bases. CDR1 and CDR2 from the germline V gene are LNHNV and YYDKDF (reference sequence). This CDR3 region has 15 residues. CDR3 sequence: CATSRDLGVYNEQFF. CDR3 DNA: TGTGCCACCAGCAGAGATCTCGGTGTGTACAATGAGCAGTTCTTC.

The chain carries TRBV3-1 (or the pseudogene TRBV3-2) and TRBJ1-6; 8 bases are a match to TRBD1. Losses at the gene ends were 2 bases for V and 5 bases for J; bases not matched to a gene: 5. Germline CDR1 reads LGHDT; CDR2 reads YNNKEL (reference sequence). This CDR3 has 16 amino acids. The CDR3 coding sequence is TGTGCCAGCAGCCAACAGGACAGGGTCCATAATTCACCCCTCCACTTT. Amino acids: CASSQQDRVHNSPLHF.

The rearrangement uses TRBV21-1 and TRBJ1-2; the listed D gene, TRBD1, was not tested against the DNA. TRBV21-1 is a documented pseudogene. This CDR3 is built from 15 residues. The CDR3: CASSPLFRDIGCYTF. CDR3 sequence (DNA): TGTGCCAGCAGCCCACTTTTCAGGGATATCGGGTGCTACACCTTC.

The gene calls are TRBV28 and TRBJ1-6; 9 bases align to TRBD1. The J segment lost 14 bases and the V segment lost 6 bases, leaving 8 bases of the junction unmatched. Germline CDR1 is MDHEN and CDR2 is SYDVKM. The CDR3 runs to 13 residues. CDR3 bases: TGTGCCAGCAGGGGACAGGGTAATGTCACCCTCCACTTT. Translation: CASRGQGNVTLHF.